The clone carrying this TCR beta chain has only a few counts. Its antigen is unknown. This record belongs to a study of identical twins. General study findings and limits: Out-of-frame sharing of TCR alpha in monozygotic twins was underestimated by models. Alpha sequences out of frame and shared by twins had excess low generation probability. The same donors were not followed; conclusions instead depended on cross-sectional statistical analysis.

TCRdb reanalysed the 5' RACE reads using MiXCR and keeps one entry per CDR3 protein. The sample lists approximately 220,000 distinct CDR3 sequences, 6.5% to 9% occurring once. Trimming stripped 2 bases from V and 12 bases from J, with 13 bases between. Germline lookup yields CDR1 SGHDT and CDR2 YYEEEE. The CDR3 extends over 12 amino acids. This same sample was also taken into another study, of yellow fever vaccine responses in identical twins.

The origin of this receptor is a woman younger than 30 in good health. The chain couples TRBV5-6 to TRBJ2-3; perhaps TRBD1 as D (6 bases). The sequenced material came from CD8+ T cells sorted from blood. The CDR3 DNA sequence: TGTGCCAGCAGCTTTAGGAACAGGGACCAGTATTTT. It is translated as CASSFRNRDQYF.